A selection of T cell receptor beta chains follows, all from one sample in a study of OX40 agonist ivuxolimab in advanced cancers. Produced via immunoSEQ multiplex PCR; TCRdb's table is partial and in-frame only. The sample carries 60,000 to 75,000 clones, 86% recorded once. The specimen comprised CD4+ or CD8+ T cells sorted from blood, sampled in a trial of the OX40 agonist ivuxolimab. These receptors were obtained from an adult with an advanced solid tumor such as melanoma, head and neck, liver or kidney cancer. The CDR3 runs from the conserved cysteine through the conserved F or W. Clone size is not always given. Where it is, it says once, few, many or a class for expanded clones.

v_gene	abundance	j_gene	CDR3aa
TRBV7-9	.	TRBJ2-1	CASSRSGGEYNEQFF
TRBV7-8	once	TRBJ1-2	CASSPGNYGYTF
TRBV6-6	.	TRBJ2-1	CASSRPGGGAGNEQFF
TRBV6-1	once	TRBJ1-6	CASSEEWENSPLHF
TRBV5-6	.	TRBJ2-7	CASASALGGLEQYF
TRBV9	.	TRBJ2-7	CASSLDRGSEQYF
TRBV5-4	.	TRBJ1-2	CASSPGTGTPYGYTF
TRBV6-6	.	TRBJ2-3	CASVAGTGVPPATQYF
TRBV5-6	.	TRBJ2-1	CASNWIGNEQFF
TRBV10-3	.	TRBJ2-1	CAISGSSGSYNEQFF
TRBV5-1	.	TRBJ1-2	CASSLPPKNGYTF
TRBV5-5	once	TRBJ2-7	CASSLGAGPSDGYF
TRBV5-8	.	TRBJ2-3	CASSKGRADTQYF
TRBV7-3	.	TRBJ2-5	CASSPGGAQETQYF
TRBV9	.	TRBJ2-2	CASSGRGRGSLGELFF
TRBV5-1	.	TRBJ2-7	CASSFRTEGVEQYF
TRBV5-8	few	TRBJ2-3	CASSARDAPGNTDTQYF
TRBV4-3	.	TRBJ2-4	CASSQERGGQKLAKNIQYF
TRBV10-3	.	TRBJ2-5	CAISEARQGVDETQYF
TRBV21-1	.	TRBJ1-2	CASIPDTAHYGYTF
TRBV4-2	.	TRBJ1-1	CASSQDPFGTEAFF
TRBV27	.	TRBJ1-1	CASSLYLPNTEAFF
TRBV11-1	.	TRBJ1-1	CASSLKGTRSNTEAFF
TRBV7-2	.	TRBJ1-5	CASSPADPQPQHF
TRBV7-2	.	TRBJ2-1	CASSLVGIEQFF
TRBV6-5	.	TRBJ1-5	CASRLDRDQPQHF
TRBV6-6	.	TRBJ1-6	CASRRGSFGLPLHF
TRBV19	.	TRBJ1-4	CASSPGGTDEATNEKLFF
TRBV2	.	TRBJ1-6	CASRPFLENSPLHF
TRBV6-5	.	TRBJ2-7	CASSYQAGSSYEQYF
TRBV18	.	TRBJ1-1	CASSPDRETEAFF
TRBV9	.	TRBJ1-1	CASTKGASLTNTEAFF
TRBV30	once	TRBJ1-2	CAWSGRYGYTF
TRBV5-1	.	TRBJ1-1	CASSLVGDPNTEAFF
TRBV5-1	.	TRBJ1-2	CASSRVRENYGYTF
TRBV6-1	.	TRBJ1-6	CASLRQGISPLHF
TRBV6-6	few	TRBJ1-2	CASSPPERPPNYGYTF
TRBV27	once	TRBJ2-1	CASHRWGGDGNEQFF
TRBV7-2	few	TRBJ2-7	CASSSAPRAEQYF
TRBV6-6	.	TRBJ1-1	CASSYGQGGTEAFF
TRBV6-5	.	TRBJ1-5	CASSRQGNNQPQHF
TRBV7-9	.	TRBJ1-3	CASSFGQGPGNAIYF
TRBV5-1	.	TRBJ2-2	CASSHLGDSPTGKDTGELFF
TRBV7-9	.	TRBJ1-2	CASSFGQASSNYGYTF
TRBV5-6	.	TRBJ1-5	CASSLMVGGEPQHF
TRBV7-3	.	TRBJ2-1	CASSFPGAEQFF